This TCR beta chain is drawn from a study of Ad26.COV2.S vaccination and SARS-CoV-2 variants. Study-level findings and limits: Measurement of non-spike TCR breadth gave similar results in vaccine and placebo recipients.

A note on this clone: The antigen is unknown.

Assay: immunoSEQ multiplex PCR; the TCRdb copy retains only in-frame clones and omits some. The sample gives over 400,000 clones, roughly nine tenths of which show up once; just over 2.5% is in the top ten. Germline V gene data show CDR1 as SGHTA and CDR2 as FQGTGA. This CDR3 is 17 amino acids long. The J segment lost 0 bases and the V segment lost 0 bases, leaving 3 bases of the junction unmatched. This sample's treatment: 19 received Ad26.COV2.S at low or high dose, single or two shots; about 5 received placebo; per-sample allocation not given. Collection of samples fell on day 63 after the first vaccine or placebo injection.

Sequenced material: peripheral blood, taken in a trial of Ad26.COV2.S vaccine versus placebo. This receptor was obtained from a person between 18 and 60 years old who received the Ad26.COV2.S COVID-19 vaccine or a placebo. The gene calls are TRBV7-3 and TRBJ2-2; TRBD2 aligns across 8 bases. CDR3 sequence (DNA): TGTGCCAGCAGCTTAACGAGAGCGGGGGCGAACACCGGGGAGCTGTTTTTT. It codes for CASSLTRAGANTGELFF.